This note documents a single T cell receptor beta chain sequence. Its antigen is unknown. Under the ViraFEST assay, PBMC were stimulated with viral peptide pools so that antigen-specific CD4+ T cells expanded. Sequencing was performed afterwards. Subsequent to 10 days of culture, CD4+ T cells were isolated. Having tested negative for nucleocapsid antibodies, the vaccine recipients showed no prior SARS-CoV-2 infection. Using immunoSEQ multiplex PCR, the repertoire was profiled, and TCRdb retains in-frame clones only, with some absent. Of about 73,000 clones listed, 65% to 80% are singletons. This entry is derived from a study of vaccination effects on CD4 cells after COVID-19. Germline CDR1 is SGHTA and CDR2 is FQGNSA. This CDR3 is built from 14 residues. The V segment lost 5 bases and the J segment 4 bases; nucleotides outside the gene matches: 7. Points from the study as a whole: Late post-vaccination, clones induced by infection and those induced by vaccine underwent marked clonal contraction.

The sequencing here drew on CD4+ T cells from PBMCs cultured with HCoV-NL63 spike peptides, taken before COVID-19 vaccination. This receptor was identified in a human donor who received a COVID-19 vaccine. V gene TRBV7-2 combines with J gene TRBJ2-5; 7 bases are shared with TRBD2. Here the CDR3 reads CASSRAGRGETQYF. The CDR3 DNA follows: TGTGCCAGCAGCCGCGCAGGGAGGGGAGAGACCCAGTACTTC. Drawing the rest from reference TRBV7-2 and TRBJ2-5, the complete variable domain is GAGVSQSPSNKVTEKGKDVELRCDPISGHTALYWYRQSLGQGLEFLIYFQGNSAPDKSGLPSDRFSAERTGGSVSTLTIQRTQQEDSAVYLCASSRAGRGETQYFGPGTRLLVL.